This TCR beta chain was captured in a study of CD8 T cells in ankylosing spondylitis. MiXCR was run by TCRdb on the 5' RACE reads, yielding one entry per CDR3 protein. The sample records roughly 260,000 distinct CDR3 sequences, around 18% being singletons. Germline assignment: CDR1 SGHRS and CDR2 YFSETQ. The CDR3 consists of 11 residues. Trimming left V 0 bases short and J 10 bases short, with 5 bases between. Sequenced material: blood, either unsorted or a sorted T cell fraction (not recorded which). This sequence originates from a male donor with ankylosing spondylitis or in good health (not recorded which). This chain uses TRBV5-1 with TRBJ2-1; tentatively, D is TRBD1 (5 bases). The CDR3 DNA sequence: TGCGCCAGCAGCTTGGACAGGGAGCAGTTCTTC. Translation gives CASSLDREQFF.